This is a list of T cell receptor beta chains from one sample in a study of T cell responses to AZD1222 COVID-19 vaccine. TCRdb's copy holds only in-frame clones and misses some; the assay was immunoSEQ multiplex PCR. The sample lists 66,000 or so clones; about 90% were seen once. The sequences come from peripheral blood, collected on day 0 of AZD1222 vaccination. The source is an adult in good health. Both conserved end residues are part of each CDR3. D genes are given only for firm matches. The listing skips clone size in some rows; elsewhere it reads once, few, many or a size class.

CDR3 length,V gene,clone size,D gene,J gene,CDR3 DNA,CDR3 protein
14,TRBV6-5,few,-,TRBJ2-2,TGTGCCAGCAGTACAGGGCTGAACACCGGGGAGCTGTTTTTT,CASSTGLNTGELFF
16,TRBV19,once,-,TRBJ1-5,TGTGCCAGTGCCCGGGGAGGGCCTGGGAGCAATCAGCCCCAGCATTTT,CASARGGPGSNQPQHF
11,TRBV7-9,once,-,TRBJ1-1,TGTGCCAGCAGCTTTCGAGAAGAAGCTTTCTTT,CASSFREEAFF
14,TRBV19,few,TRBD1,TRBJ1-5,TGTGCCAGTTCAGGGACAGGGGATCTTCAGCCCCAGCATTTT,CASSGTGDLQPQHF
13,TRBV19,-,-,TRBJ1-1,TGTGCCAGCCGGACGGGAGTGAACACTGAAGCTTTCTTT,CASRTGVNTEAFF
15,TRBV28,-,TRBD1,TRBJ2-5,TGTGCCAGCAGTTTCCCGGGACAGACCCAAGAGACCCAGTACTTC,CASSFPGQTQETQYF
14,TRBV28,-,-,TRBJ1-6,TGTGCCAGCAGTTCCCGGGGGCTTAATTCACCCCTCCACTTT,CASSSRGLNSPLHF
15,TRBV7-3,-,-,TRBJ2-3,TGTGCCAGCAGCCGAAGGCCAGGGGGCACAGATACGCAGTATTTT,CASSRRPGGTDTQYF
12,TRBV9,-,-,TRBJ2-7,TGTGCCAGCAGCGCTCTTGGCGACGAGCAGTACTTC,CASSALGDEQYF
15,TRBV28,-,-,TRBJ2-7,TGTGCCAGCAGTTTAGCAGGGGTTCGAACCTACGAGCAGTACTTC,CASSLAGVRTYEQYF
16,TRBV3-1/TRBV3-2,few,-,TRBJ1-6,TGTGCCAGCAGCCAGTTCGAACGGGGTCGAAATTCACCCCTCCACTTT,CASSQFERGRNSPLHF
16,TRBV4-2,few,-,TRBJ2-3,TGTGCCAGCAGCCAAGCGGCAGCTACTAGCACAGATACGCAGTATTTT,CASSQAAATSTDTQYF
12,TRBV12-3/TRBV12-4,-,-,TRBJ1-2,TGTGCCAGCAGTTCTTTGGTGCGGGGCTACACCTTC,CASSSLVRGYTF
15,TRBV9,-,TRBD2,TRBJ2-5,TGTGCCAGCAGCGTAGGGCTAGCGGGGGGAGAGACCCAGTACTTC,CASSVGLAGGETQYF
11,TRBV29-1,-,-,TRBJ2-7,TGCAGCGTTGCAGAAGATTACGAGCAGTACTTC,CSVAEDYEQYF